This TCR beta chain derives from a study of cytotoxic CD8 clonotypes in ibrutinib-treated CLL. Turning to the study itself: Roughly 10 relapsed/refractory, roughly 15 treatment-naive; around 18 IGHV unmutated. Broader study findings: Clonality rose at ibrutinib response and fell back toward baseline at progression.

As concerns this clone: Its cognate antigen is unknown.

The CDR3 has 16 residues. In germline, CDR1 is LNHDA, CDR2 SQIVND (reference sequence). Trimming cost V 4 bases and J 5 bases, with 20 bases left between them. Produced via immunoSEQ multiplex PCR; TCRdb's table is partial and in-frame only. The table shows 190,000 or so clones, with around 70% occurring only once. The starting material was PBMCs, obtained after 24 months of ibrutinib treatment. This chain connects TRBV19 to TRBJ1-2; tentative D call: TRBD1 (6 bases). The sequence was obtained from a human donor with chronic lymphocytic leukemia. CDR3 coding DNA: TGTGCCAGTAGTACCCTCCCGACAGGTTGGGGATATGGCTACACCTTC. This codes for CASSTLPTGWGYGYTF.